Listed below are T cell receptor beta chains from one sample, sequenced in a study of tumor-infiltrating lymphocytes in primary liver carcinoma. TCRdb processed the multiplex PCR reads anew with MiXCR; each CDR3 protein has one entry. Counted here are fewer than 400,000 distinct CDR3 sequences, 65% occurring once; the ten biggest clones make up roughly 8.6%. The sample was peripheral blood. The receptors derive from a man aged 35 to 55 with primary liver carcinoma and hepatitis B virus infection. Each CDR3 is given with its conserved first and last residue. D genes are given only for firm matches. Clone sizes are given selectively: once, few, many, or a class where the clone is expanded.

j_call | clone_size | v_call | d_call | cdr3_aa | cdr3_nt
TRBJ2-7 | . | TRBV28 | TRBD2 | CASSPSSGNLYEQYF | TGTGCCAGCAGTCCGTCTAGCGGGAATCTCTACGAGCAGTACTTC
TRBJ2-6 | . | TRBV11-2 | TRBD2 | CASTSLAILSGANVLTF | TGTGCCAGCACCTCACTAGCGATTCTCTCTGGGGCCAATGTCCTGACTTTC
TRBJ2-1 | many | TRBV6-5 | . | CASSSSWAHHEQFF | TGTGCCAGCAGCAGTAGCTGGGCGCACCATGAGCAGTTCTTC
TRBJ1-1 | . | TRBV11-2 | . | CASNPNRALSTEAFF | TGTGCCAGCAACCCAAACAGGGCTTTGAGCACTGAAGCTTTCTTT
TRBJ2-5 | . | TRBV10-3 | . | CAIGGAREETQYF | TGTGCCATCGGTGGGGCCAGGGAAGAGACCCAGTACTTC
TRBJ2-7 | few | TRBV12-3/TRBV12-4 | TRBD1 | CATGQGGYEQYF | TGTGCCACCGGACAGGGCGGATACGAGCAGTACTTC
TRBJ1-3 | many | TRBV11-2 | TRBD1 | CASSTTGDSGNTIYF | TGTGCCAGCAGCACCACAGGGGACTCTGGAAACACCATATATTTT
TRBJ1-5 | many | TRBV4-2 | . | CASSLDRSNQPQHF | TGTGCCAGCAGCCTCGACCGATCCAATCAGCCCCAGCATTTT
TRBJ2-1 | . | TRBV11-3 | TRBD2 | CASSLGVAGEDEQFF | TGTGCCAGCAGCTTAGGGGTAGCGGGAGAGGATGAGCAGTTCTTC
TRBJ1-2 | . | TRBV13 | TRBD1 | CASSLKRTGDPNYGYTF | TGTGCCAGCAGCTTAAAGCGTACAGGGGACCCTAACTATGGCTACACCTTC
TRBJ2-1 | . | TRBV6-6 | TRBD2 | CASSGTTLLEQFF | TGTGCCAGCTCAGGGACTACCCTCCTTGAGCAGTTCTTC
TRBJ2-2 | many | TRBV6-1 | . | CASSEAGGVAGELFF | TGTGCCAGCAGTGAAGCGGGGGGTGTGGCCGGGGAGCTGTTTTTT
TRBJ2-3 | . | TRBV29-1 | . | CSVDGLMGEDTQYF | TGCAGCGTAGACGGACTAATGGGAGAGGATACGCAGTATTTT
TRBJ1-6 | . | TRBV14 | TRBD1 | CVSSIRDRASSPLHF | TGTGTCAGCAGCATCCGAGACAGGGCATCCTCACCCCTCCACTTT
TRBJ1-2 | few | TRBV28 | . | CASRSGTVVYGYTF | TGTGCCAGCAGATCCGGGACCGTAGTCTATGGCTACACCTTC
TRBJ2-1 | . | TRBV5-6 | TRBD1 | CASTRTRAPGGQFF | TGTGCCAGCACCCGGACAAGGGCCCCAGGGGGGCAGTTCTTC
TRBJ2-1 | few | TRBV30 | . | CAWIAGANEQFF | TGTGCCTGGATCGCAGGGGCAAATGAGCAGTTCTTC
TRBJ2-2 | . | TRBV11-2 | . | CASSLETGNTGELFF | TGTGCCAGCAGCTTAGAGACAGGAAACACCGGGGAGCTGTTTTTT
TRBJ2-5 | many | TRBV5-6 | TRBD2 | CASSLGGWQETQYF | TGTGCCAGCAGCCTGGGAGGGTGGCAAGAGACCCAGTACTTC
TRBJ2-1 | once | TRBV4-2 | TRBD2 | CASSHFALGVAGPSSYNEQFF | TGCGCCAGCAGCCACTTTGCATTAGGAGTAGCGGGGCCCAGCTCCTACAATGAGCAGTTCTTC
TRBJ1-1 | . | TRBV11-2 | . | CASSFLGGGGSNTEAFF | TGTGCCAGCAGCTTTCTTGGGGGTGGGGGATCGAACACTGAAGCTTTCTTT
TRBJ2-7 | . | TRBV4-1 | TRBD1 | CASSLRDRDYEEYF | TGCGCCAGCAGCTTACGGGACAGGGACTACGAGGAGTACTTC
TRBJ2-1 | many | TRBV6-2/TRBV6-3 | . | CASSASEHSYNEQFF | TGTGCCAGCAGTGCCAGCGAACACTCCTACAATGAGCAGTTCTTC
TRBJ2-6 | . | TRBV10-3 | . | CATEQPHSGANILTF | TGTGCTACCGAACAGCCTCACTCTGGGGCCAACATCCTGACTTTC
TRBJ2-7 | . | TRBV11-2 | TRBD2 | CASSLGASGSHEQYF | TGTGCCAGCAGCTTAGGGGCTAGCGGGAGCCACGAGCAGTACTTC
TRBJ2-5 | . | TRBV6-2/TRBV6-3 | TRBD1 | CASSYSDRGLGTQYF | TGTGCCAGCAGTTACTCGGACAGGGGGCTTGGGACCCAGTACTTC
TRBJ1-4 | many | TRBV6-1 | . | CASNTGRVSEKLFF | TGTGCCAGCAACACAGGGAGAGTTTCGGAAAAACTGTTTTTT
TRBJ2-7 | few | TRBV13 | . | CASSPTGVGRNEQYF | TGTGCCAGCAGCCCAACTGGCGTGGGAAGGAACGAGCAGTACTTC
TRBJ2-7 | . | TRBV5-6 | . | CASSFQGLKEQYF | TGTGCCAGCAGCTTCCAGGGGTTGAAGGAGCAGTATTTC
TRBJ2-1 | . | TRBV29-1 | TRBD1 | CSVMCPGQDEQLF | TGCAGCGTCATGTGCCCTGGACAGGATGAGCAGCTCTTC
TRBJ1-1 | . | TRBV29-1 | TRBD1 | CSIHSRDSVNTEAFF | TGCAGCATCCACTCCCGGGACAGTGTGAACACTGAAGCTTTCTTT
TRBJ2-2 | . | TRBV25-1 | . | CASSVESGGELFF | TGTGCCAGCAGTGTTGAGTCCGGCGGGGAGCTGTTTTTT
TRBJ2-1 | many | TRBV11-2 | . | CASSLGGVRESYNEQFF | TGTGCCAGCAGCTTAGGGGGAGTTCGCGAATCCTACAATGAGCAGTTCTTC
TRBJ2-1 | few | TRBV7-9 | . | CASSFGGSDNEQFF | TGTGCCAGCAGCTTCGGGGGTAGCGACAATGAGCAGTTCTTC
TRBJ2-1 | . | TRBV28 | . | CASSYMGIYNEQFF | TGTGCCAGCAGTTACATGGGGATCTACAATGAGCAGTTCTTC
TRBJ2-7 | . | TRBV4-2 | TRBD2 | CAGSQDMGRESEQYF | TGTGCCGGCAGCCAAGATATGGGGCGGGAGAGTGAGCAGTACTTC
TRBJ2-1 | . | TRBV12-3/TRBV12-4 | . | CASSLLLASGNEQSF | TGTGCCAGCAGTTTATTACTAGCTAGTGGCAATGAGCAGTCCTTC
TRBJ2-7 | . | TRBV4-1 | . | CASSQESANWKKQYF | TGCGCCAGCAGCCAAGAGTCGGCTAACTGGAAAAAGCAGTACTTC
TRBJ1-6 | . | TRBV13 | TRBD1 | CASSLDRVNAPLHF | TGTGCCAGCAGCCTAGACAGGGTCAATGCACCCCTCCACTTT
TRBJ1-1 | . | TRBV21-1 | . | CASGKEIARPWNTEAFF | TGTGCCAGCGGCAAAGAAATCGCCAGACCCTGGAACACTGAAGCTTTCTTT
TRBJ2-6 | . | TRBV30 | . | CAWSVHGGTLVAYSGVNVLTF | TGTGCCTGGAGTGTTCACGGCGGGACATTAGTTGCCTATTCTGGGGTCAACGTCCTGACTTTC
TRBJ2-6 | few | TRBV5-6 | . | CASSLGQNGYSGANVLTF | TGTGCCAGCAGCTTGGGACAGAATGGATACTCTGGGGCCAACGTCCTGACTTTC
TRBJ2-1 | . | TRBV14 | . | CTSSLVAGLRDEQFF | TGTACCAGCAGCCTAGTTGCGGGTCTCAGGGATGAGCAGTTCTTT
TRBJ2-3 | many | TRBV5-1 | . | CASTLEGTDTQYF | TGCGCCAGCACCTTAGAAGGCACAGATACGCAGTATTTT
TRBJ2-1 | . | TRBV14 | TRBD2 | CASSQRTSGPRGEQFF | TGTGCCAGCAGCCAACGGACTAGCGGACCTAGAGGGGAGCAGTTCTTC
TRBJ1-2 | . | TRBV29-1 | . | CRVGNENYGYTF | TGCAGGGTCGGGAACGAAAACTATGGCTACACCTTC